This T cell receptor (beta chain) originates from a study of cytomegalovirus exposure and HLA in healthy donors. Study results and limitations: The authors enumerated 150 to 200 TCR beta chains as linked to cytomegalovirus. The tendency of first-cohort TCR clusters to co-occur in the roughly 130 validation repertoires was the finding of a later analysis.

Note on this clone: Its antigen is currently unknown.

The assay was immunoSEQ multiplex PCR, and TCRdb's table has in-frame clones only and misses some. The repertoire has some 59,000 clones, 89% of them found once; the top ten carry 15%. With 2 bases removed from V and 1 base from J, the gap between germline ends came to 11 bases. The V gene's germline CDR1 is SGHTA and CDR2 FQGTGA. The CDR3 runs 15 residues. Sequenced material: PBMCs. This receptor was obtained from a woman younger than 30 in good health and CMV-seronegative. J is TRBJ1-1 and V is TRBV7-3; TRBD1 might be the D (5 bases). CDR3 sequence: CASSLFGQGNTEAFF. The CDR3 DNA sequence: TGTGCCAGCAGCTTATTCGGGCAGGGGAACACTGAAGCTTTCTTT.